What follows is one T cell receptor beta chain and its context. Source study methods: Nucleated cell number was recorded as an estimate derived from reference gene primer amplification. Libraries were prepared by immunoSEQ multiplex PCR; TCRdb keeps only in-frame clonotypes and omits some of them. That table is the source of V, J and clone size, and D and trimming were worked out from the DNA. There are under 140,000 clones in the sample; approximately 90% occur only once, and around 4.8% lies in the top ten. V shed 0 bases, J shed 9 bases, and the junction held 2 bases outside the gene matches. CDR1 is KGHSH and CDR2 is LQKENI in the germline V gene. The CDR3 totals 13 residues. These data come from a study of blood T cell repertoires in COVID-19. Study-wide background: Sites across the United States, Italy and Spain contributed samples from acute and convalescent COVID-19. T cells, B-cell-depleted T cells, or PBMCs supplied cDNA or gDNA.

The TCR originated in a human donor in a cohort sampled during active COVID-19. Sequenced sample: peripheral blood. The chain employs TRBV18 and TRBJ2-1; 7 positions agree with TRBD2. The CDR3 region has the DNA TGTGCCAGCTCACCACCCGCGGGAGTTGAGCAGTTCTTC. Its protein product is CASSPPAGVEQFF. Supplemented by reference TRBV18 and TRBJ2-1, the full variable domain reads NAGVMQNPRHLVRRRGQEARLRCSPMKGHSHVYWYRQLPEEGLKFMVYLQKENIIDESGMPKERFSAEFPKEGPSILRIQQVVRGDSAAYFCASSPPAGVEQFFGPGTRLTVL.